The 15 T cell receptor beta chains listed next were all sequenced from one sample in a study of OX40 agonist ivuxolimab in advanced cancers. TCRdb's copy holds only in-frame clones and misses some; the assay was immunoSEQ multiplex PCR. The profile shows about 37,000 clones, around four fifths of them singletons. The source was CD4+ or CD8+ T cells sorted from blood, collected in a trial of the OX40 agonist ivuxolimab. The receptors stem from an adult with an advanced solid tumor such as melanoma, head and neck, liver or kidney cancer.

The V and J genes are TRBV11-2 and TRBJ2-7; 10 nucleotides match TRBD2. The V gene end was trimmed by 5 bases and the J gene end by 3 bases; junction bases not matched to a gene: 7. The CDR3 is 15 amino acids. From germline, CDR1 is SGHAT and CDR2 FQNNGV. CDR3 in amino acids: CASSITSGANYEQYF. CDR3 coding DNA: TGTGCCAGCAGCATCACTAGCGGGGCAAACTACGAGCAGTACTTC.

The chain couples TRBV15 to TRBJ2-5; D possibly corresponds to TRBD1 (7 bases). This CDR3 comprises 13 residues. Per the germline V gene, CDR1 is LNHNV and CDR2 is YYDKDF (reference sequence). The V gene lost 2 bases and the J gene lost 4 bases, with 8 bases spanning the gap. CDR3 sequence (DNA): TGTGCCACCAGCAGACAGGGGGGAGAGACCCAGTACTTC. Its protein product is CATSRQGGETQYF.

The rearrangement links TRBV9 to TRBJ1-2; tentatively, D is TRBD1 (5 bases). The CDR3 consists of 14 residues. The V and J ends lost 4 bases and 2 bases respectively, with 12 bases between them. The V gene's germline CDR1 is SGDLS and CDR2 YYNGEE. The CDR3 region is CASSLGHRNYGYTF. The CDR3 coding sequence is TGTGCCAGCAGCCTAGGACACCGGAACTATGGCTACACCTTC.

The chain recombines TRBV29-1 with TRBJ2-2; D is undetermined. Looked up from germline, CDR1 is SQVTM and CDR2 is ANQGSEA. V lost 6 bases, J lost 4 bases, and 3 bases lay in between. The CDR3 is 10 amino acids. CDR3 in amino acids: CSVLTGELFF. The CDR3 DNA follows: TGCAGCGTACTCACCGGGGAGCTGTTTTTT.

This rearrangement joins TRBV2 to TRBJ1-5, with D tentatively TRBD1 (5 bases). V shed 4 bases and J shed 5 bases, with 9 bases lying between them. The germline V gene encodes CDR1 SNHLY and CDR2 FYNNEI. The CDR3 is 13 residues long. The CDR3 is CASSVGEDQPQHF. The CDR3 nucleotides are TGTGCCAGCAGTGTAGGGGAGGATCAGCCCCAGCATTTT.

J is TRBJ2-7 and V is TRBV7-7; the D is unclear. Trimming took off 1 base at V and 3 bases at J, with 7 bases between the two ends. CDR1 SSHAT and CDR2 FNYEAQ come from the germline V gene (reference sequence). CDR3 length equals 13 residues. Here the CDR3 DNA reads TGTGCCAGCAGCTTAGGACTTAACTACGAGCAGTACTTC. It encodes CASSLGLNYEQYF.

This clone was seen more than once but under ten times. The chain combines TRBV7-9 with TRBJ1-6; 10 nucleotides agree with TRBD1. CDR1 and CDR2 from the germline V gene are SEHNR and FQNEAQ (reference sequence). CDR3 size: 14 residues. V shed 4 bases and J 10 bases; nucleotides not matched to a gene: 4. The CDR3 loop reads CASSSGQGWSPLHF. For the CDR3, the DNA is TGTGCCAGCAGCTCGGGACAGGGGTGGTCACCCCTCCACTTT.

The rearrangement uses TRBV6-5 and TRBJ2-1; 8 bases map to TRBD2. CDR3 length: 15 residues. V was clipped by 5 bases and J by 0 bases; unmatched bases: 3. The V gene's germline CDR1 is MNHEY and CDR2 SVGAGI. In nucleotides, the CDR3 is TGTGCCAGCAGTGTCACTAGCGGCTCCTACAATGAGCAGTTCTTC. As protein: CASSVTSGSYNEQFF.

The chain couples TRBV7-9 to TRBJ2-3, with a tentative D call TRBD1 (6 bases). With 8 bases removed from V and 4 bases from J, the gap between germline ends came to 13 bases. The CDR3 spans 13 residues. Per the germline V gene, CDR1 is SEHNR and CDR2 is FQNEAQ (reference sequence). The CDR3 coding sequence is TGTGCCAGCCGGGACATTCGAGCAGATACGCAGTATTTT. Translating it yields CASRDIRADTQYF.

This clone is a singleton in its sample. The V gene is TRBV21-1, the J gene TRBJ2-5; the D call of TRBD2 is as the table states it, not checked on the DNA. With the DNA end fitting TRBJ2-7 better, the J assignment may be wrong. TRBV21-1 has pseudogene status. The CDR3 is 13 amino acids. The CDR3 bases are TGTGCCAGCAGCAAAGCGCAGGACTACGAGCAGTACTTC. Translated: CASSKAQDYEQYF.

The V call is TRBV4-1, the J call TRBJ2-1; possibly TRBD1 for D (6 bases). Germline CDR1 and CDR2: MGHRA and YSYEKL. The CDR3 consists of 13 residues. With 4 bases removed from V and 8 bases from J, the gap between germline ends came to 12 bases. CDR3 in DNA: TGCGCCAGCAGCCGCCTTGGGGGCTATGAGCAGTTCTTC. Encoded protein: CASSRLGGYEQFF.

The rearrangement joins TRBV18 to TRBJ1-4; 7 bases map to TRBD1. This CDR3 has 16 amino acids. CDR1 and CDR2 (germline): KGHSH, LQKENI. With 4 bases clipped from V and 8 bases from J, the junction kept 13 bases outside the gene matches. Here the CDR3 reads CASSRNSGQLWEKLFF. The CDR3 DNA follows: TGTGCCAGCTCACGGAATTCGGGACAGCTCTGGGAAAAACTGTTTTTT.

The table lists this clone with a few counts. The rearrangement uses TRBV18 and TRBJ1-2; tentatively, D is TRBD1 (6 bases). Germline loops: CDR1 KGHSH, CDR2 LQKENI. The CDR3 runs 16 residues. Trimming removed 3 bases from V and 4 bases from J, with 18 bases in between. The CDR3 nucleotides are TGTGCCAGCTCACCTACGGACAGCCAAGACTTCTATGGCTACACCTTC. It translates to CASSPTDSQDFYGYTF.

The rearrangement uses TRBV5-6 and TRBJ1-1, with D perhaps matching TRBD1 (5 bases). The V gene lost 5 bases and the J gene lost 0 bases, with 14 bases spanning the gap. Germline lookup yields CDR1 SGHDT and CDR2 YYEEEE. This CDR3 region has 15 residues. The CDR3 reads CASRTYGAMNTEAFF. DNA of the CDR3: TGTGCCAGCAGAACGTATGGGGCGATGAACACTGAAGCTTTCTTT.

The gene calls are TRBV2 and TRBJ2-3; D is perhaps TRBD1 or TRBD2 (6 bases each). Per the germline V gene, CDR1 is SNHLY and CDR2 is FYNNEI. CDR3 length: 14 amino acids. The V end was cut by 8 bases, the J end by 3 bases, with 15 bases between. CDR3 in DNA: TGTGCCAGCGGGTGGAGGGGGGAAACAGATACGCAGTATTTT. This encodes CASGWRGETDTQYF.